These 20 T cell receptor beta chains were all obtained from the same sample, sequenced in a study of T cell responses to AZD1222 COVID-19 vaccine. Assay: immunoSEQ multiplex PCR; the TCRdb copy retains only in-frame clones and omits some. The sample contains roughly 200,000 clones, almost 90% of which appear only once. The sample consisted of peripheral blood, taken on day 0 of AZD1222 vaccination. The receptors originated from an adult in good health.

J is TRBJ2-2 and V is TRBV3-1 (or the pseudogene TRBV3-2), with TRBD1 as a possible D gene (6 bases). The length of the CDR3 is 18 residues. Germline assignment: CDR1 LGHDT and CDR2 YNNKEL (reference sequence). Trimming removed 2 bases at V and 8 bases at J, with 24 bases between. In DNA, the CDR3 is TGTGCCAGCAGCCAATGGGAACATGGACAGAAGAATCGGGGGGAGCTGTTTTTT. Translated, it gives CASSQWEHGQKNRGELFF.

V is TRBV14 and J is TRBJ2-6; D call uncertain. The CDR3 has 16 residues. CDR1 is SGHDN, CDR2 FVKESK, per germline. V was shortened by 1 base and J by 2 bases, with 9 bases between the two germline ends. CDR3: CASSQARWAGANVLTF. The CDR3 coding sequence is TGTGCCAGCAGCCAAGCCCGGTGGGCTGGGGCCAACGTCCTGACTTTC.

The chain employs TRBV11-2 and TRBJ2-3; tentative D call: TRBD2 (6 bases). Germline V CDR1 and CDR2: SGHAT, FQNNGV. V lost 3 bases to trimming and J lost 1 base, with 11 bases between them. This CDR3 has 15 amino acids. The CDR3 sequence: CASSFELAGTDTQYF. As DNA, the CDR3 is TGTGCCAGCAGCTTTGAACTAGCCGGCACAGATACGCAGTATTTT.

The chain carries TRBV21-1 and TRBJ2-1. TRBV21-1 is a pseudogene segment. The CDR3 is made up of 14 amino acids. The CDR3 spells CASSKAGSYNEQFF. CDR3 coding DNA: TGTGCCAGCAGCAAAGCAGGCTCCTACAATGAGCAGTTCTTC.

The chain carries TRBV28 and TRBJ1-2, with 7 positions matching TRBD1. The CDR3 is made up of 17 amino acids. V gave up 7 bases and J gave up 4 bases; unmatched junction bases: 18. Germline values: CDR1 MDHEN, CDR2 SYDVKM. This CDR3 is CASTEGTALLKAYGYTF. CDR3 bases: TGTGCCAGCACCGAAGGGACAGCGCTTCTGAAAGCCTATGGCTACACCTTC.

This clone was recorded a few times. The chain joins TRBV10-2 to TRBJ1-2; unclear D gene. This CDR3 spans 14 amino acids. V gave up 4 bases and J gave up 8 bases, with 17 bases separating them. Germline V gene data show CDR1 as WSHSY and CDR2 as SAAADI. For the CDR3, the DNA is TGCGCCAGCAGTGGCGGGCAGGTGGGGTCGGGCTACACCTTC. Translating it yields CASSGGQVGSGYTF.

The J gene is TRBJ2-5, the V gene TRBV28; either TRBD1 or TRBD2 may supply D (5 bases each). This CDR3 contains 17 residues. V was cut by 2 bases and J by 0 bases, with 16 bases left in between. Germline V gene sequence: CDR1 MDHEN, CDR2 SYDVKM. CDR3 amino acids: CASSLGDGFVYQETQYF. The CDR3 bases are TGTGCCAGCAGTTTAGGGGACGGGTTCGTGTACCAAGAGACCCAGTACTTC.

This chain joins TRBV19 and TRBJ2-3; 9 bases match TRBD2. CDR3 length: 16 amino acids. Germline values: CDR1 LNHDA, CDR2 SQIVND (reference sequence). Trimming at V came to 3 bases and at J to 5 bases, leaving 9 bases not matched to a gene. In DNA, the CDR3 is TGTGCCAGTAGTATCCAGGCGGGGGGGCCGGTAGATACGCAGTATTTT. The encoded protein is CASSIQAGGPVDTQYF.

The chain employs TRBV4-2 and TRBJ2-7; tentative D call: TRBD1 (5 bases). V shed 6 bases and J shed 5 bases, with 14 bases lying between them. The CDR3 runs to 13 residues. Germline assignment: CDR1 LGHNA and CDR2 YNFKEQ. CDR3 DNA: TGTGCCAGCAGGGGGCCGAATCCCCACGAGCAGTACTTC. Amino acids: CASRGPNPHEQYF.

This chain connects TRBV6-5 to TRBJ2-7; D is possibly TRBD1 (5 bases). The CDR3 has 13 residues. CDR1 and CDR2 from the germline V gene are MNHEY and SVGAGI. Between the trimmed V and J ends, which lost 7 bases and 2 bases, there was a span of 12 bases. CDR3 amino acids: CASTLTGTYEQYF. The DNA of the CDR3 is TGTGCCAGCACGTTAACAGGAACCTACGAGCAGTACTTC.

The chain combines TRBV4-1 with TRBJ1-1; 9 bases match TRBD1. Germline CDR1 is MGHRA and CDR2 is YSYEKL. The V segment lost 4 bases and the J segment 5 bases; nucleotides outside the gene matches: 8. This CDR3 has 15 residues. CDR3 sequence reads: CASSPVTGGVTEAFF. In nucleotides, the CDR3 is TGCGCCAGCAGCCCTGTAACAGGGGGCGTAACTGAAGCTTTCTTT.

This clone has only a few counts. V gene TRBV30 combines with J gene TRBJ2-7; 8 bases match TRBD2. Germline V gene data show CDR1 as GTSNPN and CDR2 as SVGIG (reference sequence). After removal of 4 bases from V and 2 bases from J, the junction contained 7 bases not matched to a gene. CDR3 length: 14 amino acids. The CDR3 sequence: CAWTSAGVAYEQYF. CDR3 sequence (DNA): TGTGCCTGGACGTCAGCGGGGGTAGCCTACGAGCAGTACTTC.

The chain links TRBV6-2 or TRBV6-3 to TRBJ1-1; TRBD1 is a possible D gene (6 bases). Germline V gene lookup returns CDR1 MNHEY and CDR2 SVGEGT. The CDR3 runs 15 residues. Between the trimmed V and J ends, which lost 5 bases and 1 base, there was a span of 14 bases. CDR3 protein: CASSTGSGWNTEAFF. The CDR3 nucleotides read TGTGCCAGCAGTACAGGGTCCGGATGGAACACTGAAGCTTTCTTT.

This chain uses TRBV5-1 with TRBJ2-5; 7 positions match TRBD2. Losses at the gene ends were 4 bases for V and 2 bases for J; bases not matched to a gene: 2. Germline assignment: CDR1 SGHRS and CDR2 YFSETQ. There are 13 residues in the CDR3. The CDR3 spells CASSPGGQETQYF. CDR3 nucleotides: TGCGCCAGCAGCCCGGGGGGTCAAGAGACCCAGTACTTC.

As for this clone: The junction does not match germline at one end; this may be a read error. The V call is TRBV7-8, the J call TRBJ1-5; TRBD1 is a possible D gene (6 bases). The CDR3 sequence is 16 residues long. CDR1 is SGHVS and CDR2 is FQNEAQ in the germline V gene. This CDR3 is CASSSTRGGGDQSQHF. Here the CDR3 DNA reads TGTGCCAGCAGCTCCACCCGGGGGGGCGGCGATCAGTCCCAGCATTTT.

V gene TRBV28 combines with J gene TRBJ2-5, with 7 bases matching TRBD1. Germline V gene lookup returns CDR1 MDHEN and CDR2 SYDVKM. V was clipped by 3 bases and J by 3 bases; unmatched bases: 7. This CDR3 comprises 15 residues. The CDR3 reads CASSLGTDYKETQYF. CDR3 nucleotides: TGTGCCAGCAGTTTGGGGACAGACTATAAAGAGACCCAGTACTTC.

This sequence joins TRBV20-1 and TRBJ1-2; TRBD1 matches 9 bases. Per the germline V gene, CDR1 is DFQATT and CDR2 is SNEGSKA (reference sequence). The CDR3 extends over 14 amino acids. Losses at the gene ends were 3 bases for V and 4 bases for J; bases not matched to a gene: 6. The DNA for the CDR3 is TGCAGTGCTAGTCTACCGGGACAGGGCTATGGCTACACCTTC. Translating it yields CSASLPGQGYGYTF.

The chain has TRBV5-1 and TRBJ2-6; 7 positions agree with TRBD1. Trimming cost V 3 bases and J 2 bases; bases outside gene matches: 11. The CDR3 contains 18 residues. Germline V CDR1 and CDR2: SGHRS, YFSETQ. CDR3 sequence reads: CASSWTGGLVTGANVLTF. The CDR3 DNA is TGCGCCAGCAGCTGGACAGGTGGGCTTGTCACTGGGGCCAACGTCCTGACTTTC.

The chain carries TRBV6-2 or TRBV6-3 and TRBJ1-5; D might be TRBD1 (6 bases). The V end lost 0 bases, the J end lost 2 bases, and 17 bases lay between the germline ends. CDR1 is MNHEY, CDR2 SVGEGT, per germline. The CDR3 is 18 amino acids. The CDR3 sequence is CASSYSSRGGLGNQPQHF. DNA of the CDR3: TGTGCCAGCAGTTACTCGAGTAGAGGGGGTTTGGGCAATCAGCCCCAGCATTTT.

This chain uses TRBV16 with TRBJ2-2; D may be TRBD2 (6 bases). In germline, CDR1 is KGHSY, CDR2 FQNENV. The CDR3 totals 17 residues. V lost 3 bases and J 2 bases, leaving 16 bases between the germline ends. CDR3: CASSQTSGTFNTGELFF. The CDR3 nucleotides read TGTGCCAGCAGCCAGACCTCCGGGACTTTCAACACCGGGGAGCTGTTTTTT.